This T cell receptor beta chain was sequenced in a study of beta chain features in type 1 diabetes. As regards this clone: Its antigen remains unknown.

Findings and caveats of the study: People with Type 1 diabetes carried modestly yet significantly shorter TCRB CDR3s in all four CD4+ subsets.

Sequencing targeted expressed TCRB transcripts, as all isolated RNA had been reverse transcribed. The study sequenced naive, central memory and regulatory T cell samples to an average of roughly 3.8 million reads. The table came from immunoSEQ multiplex PCR; TCRdb's copy has only in-frame clones and leaves some out. The sample lists 500,000 to 850,000 clones; more than 12% were seen once. This CDR3 has 13 residues. V dropped 5 bases and J dropped 3 bases, with 11 bases sitting between them. Germline-derived CDR1 and CDR2 are SGHTA and FQGNSA. The clonotype comes from a man younger than 30 with type 1 diabetes. The J gene is TRBJ2-7, the V gene TRBV7-2, with unresolved D. Sequencing was performed on naive CD4+ T cells from blood. The CDR3 bases are TGTGCCAGCAGCACCCGGATTGACTACGAGCAGTACTTC. Its protein is CASSTRIDYEQYF.